This T cell receptor beta chain was documented in a study of blood T cell repertoires in COVID-19. Study-level background: The United States, Italy and Spain were the sources of the acute and convalescent COVID-19 samples.

The germline V gene has CDR1 MNHEY and CDR2 SMNVEV (reference sequence). This CDR3 is 14 amino acids long. The V gene end was trimmed by 7 bases and the J gene end by 2 bases; junction bases not matched to a gene: 6. Generated by immunoSEQ multiplex PCR, the TCRdb table keeps only in-frame clones and is missing some. The sample includes 98,000 or so clones, around 84% of them seen just once. The sample consisted of peripheral blood. The sequence was obtained from a man in his sixties with acute or convalescent COVID-19. The chain couples TRBV27 to TRBJ1-2, with 8 nucleotides matching TRBD1. The CDR3 here is CASNPTGVNYGYTF. As DNA, the CDR3 is TGTGCCAGCAACCCGACAGGGGTCAACTATGGCTACACCTTC.